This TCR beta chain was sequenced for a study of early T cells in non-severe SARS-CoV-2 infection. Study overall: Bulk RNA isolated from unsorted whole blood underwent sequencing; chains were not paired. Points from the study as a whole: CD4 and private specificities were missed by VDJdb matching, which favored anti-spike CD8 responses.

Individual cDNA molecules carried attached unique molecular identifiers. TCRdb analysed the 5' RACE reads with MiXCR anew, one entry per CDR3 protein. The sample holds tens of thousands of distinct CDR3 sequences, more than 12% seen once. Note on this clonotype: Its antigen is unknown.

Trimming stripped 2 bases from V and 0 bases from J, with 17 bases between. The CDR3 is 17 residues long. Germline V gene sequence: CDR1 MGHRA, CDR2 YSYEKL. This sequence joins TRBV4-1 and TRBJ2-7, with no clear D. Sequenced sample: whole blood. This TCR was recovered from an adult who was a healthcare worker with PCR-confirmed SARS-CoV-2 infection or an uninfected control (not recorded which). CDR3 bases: TGCGCCAGCAGCCAAACAACGATTCCGGGTCTCTCCTACGAGCAGTACTTC. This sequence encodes CASSQTTIPGLSYEQYF.